Listed below are T cell receptor beta chains from one sample, sequenced in a study of cytomegalovirus exposure and HLA in healthy donors. The table came from immunoSEQ multiplex PCR; TCRdb's copy has only in-frame clones and leaves some out. The sample yields about 43,000 clones, around 62% seen once. The sequencing sample was made of PBMCs. The source of these receptors is a human donor in good health. The CDR3 runs from the conserved cysteine through the conserved F or W. The D gene is left open where the match is weak. Some rows mark clone size as missing; the rest say once, few, many or name a class of expanded clone.

clone size,J gene,V gene,D gene,CDR3 DNA,CDR3 protein
few,TRBJ1-2,TRBV7-2,TRBD1,TGTGCCAGCACCCCCCAGGGGGAGGTAGGCTACACCTTC,CASTPQGEVGYTF
.,TRBJ2-5,TRBV7-9,TRBD2,TGTGCCAGCAGGAGTAGCGGGGGGGCTCTAAAGACCCAGTACTTC,CASRSSGGALKTQYF
few,TRBJ2-1,TRBV4-1,.,TGCGCCAGCAGCCGATTCACCGGGACAAACTACAATGAGCAGTTCTTC,CASSRFTGTNYNEQFF
.,TRBJ1-2,TRBV7-9,.,TGTGCCAGCAGCCCAAACCCCAGACGGGACTATTCGTTCTACACCTTC,CASSPNPRRDYSFYTF
few,TRBJ1-5,TRBV7-2,.,TGTGCCAGCAGCTTTTTAACAGGAAACTATCAGCCCCAGCATTTT,CASSFLTGNYQPQHF
.,TRBJ2-3,TRBV7-2,TRBD1,TGTGCCAGCAGCTACAGGGGCAGGACTAGCACAGATACGCAGTATTTT,CASSYRGRTSTDTQYF
.,TRBJ2-2,TRBV6-5,.,TGTGCCAGCAGTTACTCCACTGGTCTTACCGGGGAGCTGTTTTTT,CASSYSTGLTGELFF
.,TRBJ1-6,TRBV7-9,.,TGTGCCAGCAGCTTTGGGGGGGACTCACCCCTCCACTTT,CASSFGGDSPLHF
.,TRBJ2-7,TRBV6-5,TRBD1,TGTGCCAGCAGGAAGCCGGGACAGTTAGTCTACGAGCAGTACTTC,CASRKPGQLVYEQYF
.,TRBJ1-2,TRBV28,.,TGTGCCAGCAGGACCGGACAGAGAAACTATGGCTACACCTTC,CASRTGQRNYGYTF
.,TRBJ1-6,TRBV28,.,TGTGCCAGCAGTTCTCCACTTCCACCCCTCCACTTT,CASSSPLPPLHF
few,TRBJ1-3,TRBV7-2,.,TGTGCCAGCAGCACAGGGAGTGGCAGTGGAAACACCATATATTTT,CASSTGSGSGNTIYF
few,TRBJ1-1,TRBV30,.,TGTGCCTGGAGTGTTAAACTCAGGCCCAAAGCTTTCTTT,CAWSVKLRPKAFF
.,TRBJ1-1,TRBV10-2,TRBD1,TGCGCCACCGCCCGGGACAGGGGCACTGAAGCTTTCTTT,CATARDRGTEAFF
.,TRBJ1-1,TRBV5-1,.,TGCGCCAGCAGCTCGGCTCGAGGAAGAGCTTTCTTT,CASSSARGRAFF
.,TRBJ1-5,TRBV7-9,.,TGTGCCAGCAGTTCGGCAGGCGGGGATCAGCCCCAGCATTTT,CASSSAGGDQPQHF
.,TRBJ1-5,TRBV7-9,.,TGTGCCAGCAGCTTACTAGGATCCAATCAGCCCCAGCATTTT,CASSLLGSNQPQHF
.,TRBJ1-2,TRBV5-6,TRBD1,TGTGCCAGCAGCTTCGGGGGGGACAGTCTCCGGGGCTACACCTTC,CASSFGGDSLRGYTF
few,TRBJ2-3,TRBV19,.,TGTGCCACCCGGGGGTCCACAGATACGCAGTATTTT,CATRGSTDTQYF
.,TRBJ1-2,TRBV7-9,TRBD1,TGTGCCAGCAGCTTAGATCGGACAGGGGATGGCTACACCTTC,CASSLDRTGDGYTF
.,TRBJ1-1,TRBV7-8,.,TGTGCCAGCAGCTGGACAGACACTGAAGCTTTCTTT,CASSWTDTEAFF
once,TRBJ1-4,TRBV7-2,TRBD1,TGTGCCAGCAGACCTACAGGGGTTGGGCCGTATGAAAAACTGTTTTTT,CASRPTGVGPYEKLFF
once,TRBJ2-2,TRBV7-2,.,TGTGCCAGCAGCTTACAACCAGGTTCCCCCGGGGAGCTGTTTTTT,CASSLQPGSPGELFF
.,TRBJ2-3,TRBV6-5,.,TGTGCCAGCAGCGCTATTCTTCGCTCTACGCAGTATTTT,CASSAILRSTQYF
.,TRBJ2-3,TRBV7-2,TRBD2,TGTGCCAGCAGCAGACAATTAGCGGGGGGGAGTCTGACAGATACGCAGTATTTT,CASSRQLAGGSLTDTQYF
.,TRBJ2-5,TRBV4-2,TRBD2,TGTGCCAGCAGCCCGACTAGCGGGGGGTCGGAGACCCAGTACTTC,CASSPTSGGSETQYF
.,TRBJ1-1,TRBV4-1,.,TGCGCCAGCAGCCCCGGGGGGCAAAACACTGAAGCTTTCTTT,CASSPGGQNTEAFF
.,TRBJ2-5,TRBV5-5,.,TGTGCCACCAGGGGCGGGCCCCTTCAAGAGACCCAGTACTTC,CATRGGPLQETQYF
few,TRBJ2-6,TRBV7-8,TRBD2,TGTGCCAGCAGACGCGGGGGGGATGGCTCTGGGGCCAACGTCCTGACTTTC,CASRRGGDGSGANVLTF
.,TRBJ2-7,TRBV4-2,.,TGTGCCAGCAGCCAAGAAAGGACACTGGAGCAGTACTTC,CASSQERTLEQYF
.,TRBJ2-3,TRBV2,TRBD2,TGTGCCAGCAAACCTAGCGGGATTCGTAGCACAGATACGCAGTATTTT,CASKPSGIRSTDTQYF
.,TRBJ1-5,TRBV6-5,.,TGTGCCAGCAGCTCCCTTCGGGAAGGCAATCAGCCCCAGCATTTT,CASSSLREGNQPQHF
.,TRBJ1-1,TRBV19,TRBD1,TGTGCCAGTGGGGACAGGGTGAACACTGAAGCTTTCTTT,CASGDRVNTEAFF
.,TRBJ2-2,TRBV6-6,.,TGTGCCAGCAGACCCCTCGGGGGGCCTAACACCGGGGAGCTGTTTTTT,CASRPLGGPNTGELFF
.,TRBJ2-6,TRBV6-5,.,TGTGCCAGCAGTTACGGCCCGACTGGGGCCAACGTCCTGACTTTC,CASSYGPTGANVLTF
.,TRBJ1-5,TRBV5-1,TRBD1,TGCGCCAGCAGCCCAGGAGGGACAGATAATCAGCCCCAGCATTTT,CASSPGGTDNQPQHF
few,TRBJ2-7,TRBV5-8,.,TGTGCCAGCATGCACAGGGTGATAGGCGAGCAGTACTTC,CASMHRVIGEQYF
.,TRBJ1-1,TRBV19,.,TGTGCCAGTAGTTCCCCGAGGGGAGGCAACACTGAAGCTTTCTTT,CASSSPRGGNTEAFF
.,TRBJ2-7,TRBV7-8,.,TGTGCCAGCAGCTTAGCGGACAGAAGGACCTACGAGCAGTACTTC,CASSLADRRTYEQYF
.,TRBJ2-7,TRBV21-1,.,TGTGCCAGCAGCAGTGCATCACGACAGGAGCAGTACTTC,CASSSASRQEQYF
.,TRBJ2-6,TRBV4-3,TRBD1,TGCGCCAGCAGCCAAGTACAGGGGGCATTCTCTGGGGCCAACGTCCTGACTTTC,CASSQVQGAFSGANVLTF
.,TRBJ2-7,TRBV28,.,TGTGCCAGCAGTTCGACAGCAACCTACGAGCAGTACTTC,CASSSTATYEQYF
.,TRBJ1-2,TRBV30,TRBD1,TGTGCCTGGACGACAGGGGGCGCGGGCTATGGCTACACCTTC,CAWTTGGAGYGYTF
.,TRBJ2-1,TRBV5-8,TRBD2,TGTGCCAGCAGCCCCCCAGCGGGGCGCATTAGGTCCTACAATGAGCAGTTCTTC,CASSPPAGRIRSYNEQFF
.,TRBJ1-6,TRBV5-1,.,TGCGCCAGCAGCTTGGCCGGGTATGGTTCACCCCTCCACTTT,CASSLAGYGSPLHF
.,TRBJ1-2,TRBV5-4,TRBD1,TGTGCCAGCAGCCCCTTTGGACAGGGGGCGGGAGGCTACACCTTC,CASSPFGQGAGGYTF
.,TRBJ1-4,TRBV4-3,TRBD1,TGCGCCAGCAGCCAGGGCGGGACAGGGGTTGAAAAACTGTTTTTT,CASSQGGTGVEKLFF
.,TRBJ2-3,TRBV9,TRBD2,TGTGCCAGCAGCGTTGGGGACTACACAGATACGCAGTATTTT,CASSVGDYTDTQYF
.,TRBJ2-5,TRBV7-2,.,TGTGCCAGCAGCTTAGCCGGACCTAACGGGGAGCAGTACTTC,CASSLAGPNGEQYF
.,TRBJ1-2,TRBV29-1,TRBD1,TGCAGCGTTGAATCATCAGGGGGATATGGCTACACCTTC,CSVESSGGYGYTF
once,TRBJ1-2,TRBV5-1,.,TGCGCCAGCAGGGGGCTGCAAAACTATGGCTACACCTTC,CASRGLQNYGYTF
few,TRBJ2-7,TRBV7-9,.,TGTGCCAGCAGGTTACGGGGGTCGGCCGACGAGCAGTACTTC,CASRLRGSADEQYF
.,TRBJ2-5,TRBV13,TRBD2,TGTGCCAGCAGCTTCTTGGAGACGGGACTAGCCTCTACCCAGTACTTC,CASSFLETGLASTQYF
.,TRBJ2-7,TRBV4-3,TRBD2,TGCGCCAGCAGCCGAGCGATGACTAGCGAGACCTACGAGCAGTACTTC,CASSRAMTSETYEQYF
.,TRBJ1-3,TRBV10-3,.,TGTGCCATCAGTGAACGGACAGTTAACTCTGGAAACACCATATATTTT,CAISERTVNSGNTIYF
few,TRBJ1-2,TRBV6-1,.,TGTGCCAGCAACAAGGGGGGGAGGGAGGGCTACACCTTC,CASNKGGREGYTF
.,TRBJ2-7,TRBV5-1,.,TGCGCCAGCAGCTTGGTAGGAGGGGCCTCCTACGAGCAGTACTTC,CASSLVGGASYEQYF
.,TRBJ2-1,TRBV19,.,TGTGCCAGTAGTATCCGCGAGGCGTACTACAATGAGCAGTTCTTC,CASSIREAYYNEQFF
.,TRBJ1-4,TRBV6-1,TRBD1,TGTGCCAGCAGTGACGGGACAGGGAATAGAGGTGAAAAACTGTTTTTT,CASSDGTGNRGEKLFF